Following are 15 T cell receptor beta chains from one sample sequenced in a study of blood T cell repertoires in COVID-19. The repertoire was sequenced with immunoSEQ multiplex PCR; TCRdb's copy has only in-frame clones and lacks some. The data hold under 50,000 clones, with 70% to 90% observed a single time. Sequenced sample: peripheral blood. These receptors originate from a man in his 60s with COVID-19, enrolled during active disease.

This CDR3 is CASSWGVATNEKLFF. The CDR3 coding sequence is TGTGCCAGCAGTTGGGGGGTAGCAACTAATGAAAAACTGTTTTTT. The rearrangement links TRBV28 to TRBJ1-4; weak D call: TRBD1 (5 bases). Germline-derived CDR1 and CDR2 are MDHEN and SYDVKM. The CDR3 sequence is 15 residues long. The V end was cut by 4 bases, the J end by 0 bases, with 9 bases between.

The V and J genes are TRBV19 and TRBJ1-5, with 10 bases aligning to TRBD1. CDR1 and CDR2 from the germline V gene are LNHDA and SQIVND (reference sequence). This CDR3 spans 15 amino acids. V trimming: 5 bases; J trimming: 6 bases; junction bases outside the gene matches: 7. The CDR3: CASSSQGTGVQPQHF. CDR3 nucleotide sequence: TGTGCCAGTAGTTCCCAGGGGACAGGGGTTCAGCCCCAGCATTTT.

V is TRBV5-1 and J is TRBJ2-7; 8 nucleotides align to TRBD1. Germline V gene lookup returns CDR1 SGHRS and CDR2 YFSETQ. This CDR3 region has 15 residues. V was pared by 4 bases and J by 2 bases, with 8 bases of the junction left unmatched. For the CDR3, the DNA is TGCGCCAGCAGCGCCCTCGACAGGGGAACCTACGAGCAGTACTTC. Its translation is CASSALDRGTYEQYF.

The rearrangement joins TRBV6-6 to TRBJ1-5, with 7 bases matching TRBD1. The CDR3 runs to 18 residues. Germline CDR1 MNHNY, CDR2 SVGAGI (reference sequence). J gave up 0 bases and V 5 bases, and 13 bases lay outside the gene matches. CDR3 sequence: CASSQRTGKLNSNQPQHF. CDR3 nucleotides: TGTGCCAGCAGTCAACGGACAGGTAAGCTTAATAGCAATCAGCCCCAGCATTTT.

The J gene is TRBJ2-3, the V gene TRBV29-1; D may be TRBD1 (7 bases). V gave up 6 bases and J gave up 3 bases, with 13 bases separating them. This CDR3 spans 13 amino acids. Per the germline V gene, CDR1 is SQVTM and CDR2 is ANQGSEA. CDR3 coding DNA: TGCAGCGTGGTACAGGGGAGGACAGATACGCAGTATTTT. Encoded protein: CSVVQGRTDTQYF.

The genes are TRBV27 and TRBJ1-4; 8 nucleotides agree with TRBD1. The CDR3 has 15 residues. Germline CDR1 is MNHEY and CDR2 is SMNVEV (reference sequence). After removal of 6 bases from V and 4 bases from J, the junction contained 7 bases not matched to a gene. The CDR3 bases are TGTGCCAGCAGGCCCCAGGGGGCTGGTAATGAAAAACTGTTTTTT. Its translation is CASRPQGAGNEKLFF.

This rearrangement joins TRBV27 to TRBJ2-1; 7 nucleotides align to TRBD2. V was pared by 8 bases and J by 8 bases, with 3 bases of the junction left unmatched. The CDR3 is 11 residues long. CDR1 and CDR2 from the germline V gene are MNHEY and SMNVEV (reference sequence). As DNA, the CDR3 is TGTGCCAGCCTTGGGGGGGATGAGCAGTTCTTC. Translated, it gives CASLGGDEQFF.

A single count supports this clone. This chain uses TRBV18 with TRBJ1-1, with D maybe TRBD1 (5 bases). This CDR3 is 13 amino acids long. Germline V gene lookup returns CDR1 KGHSH and CDR2 LQKENI. Trimming shortened V by 10 bases and J by 0 bases, and 12 bases separated the two germline ends. The CDR3 nucleotides read TGTGCCACACAGGACACCATGAACACTGAAGCTTTCTTT. Its translation is CATQDTMNTEAFF. The whole variable domain, filled in from reference TRBV18 and TRBJ1-1, reads NAGVMQNPRHLVRRRGQEARLRCSPMKGHSHVYWYRQLPEEGLKFMVYLQKENIIDESGMPKERFSAEFPKEGPSILRIQQVVRGDSAAYFCATQDTMNTEAFFGQGTRLTVV.

This chain joins TRBV18 and TRBJ2-1; the match to TRBD1 covers 8 bases. V lost 3 bases and J lost 3; bases outside the gene matches: 1. The germline gives CDR1 KGHSH, CDR2 LQKENI. The CDR3 has 14 amino acids. CDR3 in DNA: TGTGCCAGCTCACCGACAGGGGACTACAATGAGCAGTTCTTC. Translation: CASSPTGDYNEQFF.

The chain carries TRBV6-5 and TRBJ1-1, with D possibly being TRBD1 (5 bases). This CDR3 comprises 13 residues. Trimming removed 7 bases at V and 2 bases at J, with 11 bases between. Per the germline V gene, CDR1 is MNHEY and CDR2 is SVGAGI. The CDR3 region is CASKGQTNTEAFF. The CDR3 bases are TGTGCCAGCAAGGGGCAAACTAACACTGAAGCTTTCTTT.

There are a few counts of this clone. This specimen includes other DNA sequences encoding the same CDR3. This sequence joins TRBV18 and TRBJ2-2, with 7 bases lining up with TRBD2. The CDR3 is 15 amino acids. Germline values: CDR1 KGHSH, CDR2 LQKENI. Trimming cost V 3 bases and J 3 bases; bases outside gene matches: 4. CDR3 in DNA: TGTGCCAGCTCACCCCGACGGGGGGACACCGGGGAGCTGTTTTTT. Protein product: CASSPRRGDTGELFF.

The CDR3 sequence: CASSKALFIPRTF. CDR3 in DNA: TGTGCCAGCAGCAAAGCGCTTTTTATCCCTCGGACCTTC. The chain combines TRBV21-1 with TRBJ1-2. TRBV21-1 is termed a pseudogene. The CDR3 runs 13 residues.

The rearrangement joins TRBV11-1 to TRBJ2-7, with TRBD1 matching over 8 bases. J lost 6 bases, V lost 1 base, and 5 bases had no gene match. Per germline, CDR1 SGHAT and CDR2 FQDESV (reference sequence). There are 14 residues in the CDR3. The CDR3 reads CASSLGQGIGEQYF. CDR3 DNA: TGTGCCAGCAGCTTAGGACAGGGGATTGGCGAGCAGTACTTC.

The rearrangement joins TRBV7-2 to TRBJ2-2, with D possibly matching TRBD1 (6 bases). Trimming pared 5 bases from V and 2 bases from J, leaving 9 bases between. CDR1 SGHTA and CDR2 FQGNSA come from the germline V gene. CDR3 size: 14 residues. Written as DNA, the CDR3 is TGTGCCAGCAGCGGGACATTTAACACCGGGGAGCTGTTTTTT. It translates to CASSGTFNTGELFF.

The chain uses TRBV3-1 (or the pseudogene TRBV3-2) and TRBJ1-5; 10 bases match TRBD1. The CDR3 length is 17 residues. Germline assignment: CDR1 LGHDT and CDR2 YNNKEL (reference sequence). The ends lost 0 bases at V and 5 bases at J; junction bases unmatched: 7. Here the CDR3 reads CASSQDRDRGGYQPQHF. For the CDR3, the DNA is TGTGCCAGCAGCCAAGACCGGGACAGGGGAGGGTATCAGCCCCAGCATTTT.